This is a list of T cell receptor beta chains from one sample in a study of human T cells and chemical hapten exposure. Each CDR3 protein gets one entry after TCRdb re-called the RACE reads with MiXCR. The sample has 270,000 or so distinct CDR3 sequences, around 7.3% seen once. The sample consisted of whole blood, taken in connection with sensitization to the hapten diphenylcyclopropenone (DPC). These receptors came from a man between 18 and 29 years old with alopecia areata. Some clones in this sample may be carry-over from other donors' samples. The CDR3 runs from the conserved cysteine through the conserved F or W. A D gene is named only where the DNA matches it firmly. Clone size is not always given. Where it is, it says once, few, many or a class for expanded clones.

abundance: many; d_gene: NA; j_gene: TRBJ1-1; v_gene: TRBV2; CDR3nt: TGTGCCAGCAGAACAAGCCCTAATTTGAACACTGAAGCTTTCTTT; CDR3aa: CASRTSPNLNTEAFF
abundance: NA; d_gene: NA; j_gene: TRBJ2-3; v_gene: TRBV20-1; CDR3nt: TGCAGTGCTAGACCCCCCCAGCGGACCACAGATACGCAGTATTTT; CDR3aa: CSARPPQRTTDTQYF
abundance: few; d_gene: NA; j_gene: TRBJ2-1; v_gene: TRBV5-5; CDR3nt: TGTGCCAGCAGCTTGCGTTCAGGGTCCTACAATGAGCAGTTCTTC; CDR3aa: CASSLRSGSYNEQFF
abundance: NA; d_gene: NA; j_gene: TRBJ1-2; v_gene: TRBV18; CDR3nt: TGTGCCAGCAGCCCGTTGGGGTATGGCTACACCTTC; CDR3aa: CASSPLGYGYTF
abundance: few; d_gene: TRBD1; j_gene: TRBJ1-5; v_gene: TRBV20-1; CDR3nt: TGCAGTGCTAGAGATGGGACAGGAAAGAATCAGCCCCAGCATTTT; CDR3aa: CSARDGTGKNQPQHF
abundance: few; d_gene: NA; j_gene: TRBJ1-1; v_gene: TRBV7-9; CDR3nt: TGTGCCAGCACCTCGAATAACACTGAAGCTTTCTTT; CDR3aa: CASTSNNTEAFF
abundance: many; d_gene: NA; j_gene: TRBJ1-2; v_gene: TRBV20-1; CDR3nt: TGCAGTGCCCGCGTTGTTCTGGAGCACTATGGCTACACCTTC; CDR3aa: CSARVVLEHYGYTF
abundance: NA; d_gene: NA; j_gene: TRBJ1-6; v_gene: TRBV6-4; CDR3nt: TGTGCCAGCAGCCTTGGACCCAGCAGTTCACCCCTCCACTTT; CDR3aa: CASSLGPSSSPLHF
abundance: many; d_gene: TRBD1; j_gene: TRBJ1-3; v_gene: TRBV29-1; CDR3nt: TGCAGCGTTGAAGGGACAGGGAGCTCTGGAAACACCATATATTTT; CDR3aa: CSVEGTGSSGNTIYF
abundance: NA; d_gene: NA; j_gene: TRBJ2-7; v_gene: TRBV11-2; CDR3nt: TGTGCCAGCAGCCCGCTTGGCCCGACAAGGGGGAACTACGAGCAGTACTTC; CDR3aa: CASSPLGPTRGNYEQYF
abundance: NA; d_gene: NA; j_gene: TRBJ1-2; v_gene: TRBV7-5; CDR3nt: NA; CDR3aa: CISVSEASQGGQPRANYGYTF
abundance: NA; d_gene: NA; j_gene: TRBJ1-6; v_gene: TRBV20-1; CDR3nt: TGCAGTGCCAAACCCGCATCGGGGTCACCCCTCCACTTT; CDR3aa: CSAKPASGSPLHF
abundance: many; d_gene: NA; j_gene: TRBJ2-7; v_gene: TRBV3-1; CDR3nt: TGTGCCAGCAGCCAAGGACCATTCTACGAGCAGTACTTC; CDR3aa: CASSQGPFYEQYF
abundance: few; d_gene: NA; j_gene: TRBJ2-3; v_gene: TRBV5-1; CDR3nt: TGCGCCAGCAGCTTGGCGGCGGCAGATACGCAGTATTTT; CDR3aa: CASSLAAADTQYF
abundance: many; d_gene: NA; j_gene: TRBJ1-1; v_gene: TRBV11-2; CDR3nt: TGTGCCAGCAGCTCGATCGCCGCCCGCCGGGGTCGAAGAACTGAAGCTTTCTTT; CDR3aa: CASSSIAARRGRRTEAFF
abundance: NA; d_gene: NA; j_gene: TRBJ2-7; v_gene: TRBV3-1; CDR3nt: TGTGCCAGCAGCCAAGATGGCGGAAGCCTATACGAGCAGTACTTC; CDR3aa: CASSQDGGSLYEQYF
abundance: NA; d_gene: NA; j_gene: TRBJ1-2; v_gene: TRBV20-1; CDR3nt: TGCAGTGCTAGAGCTATTGACCTCGACTATGGCTACACCTTC; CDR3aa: CSARAIDLDYGYTF
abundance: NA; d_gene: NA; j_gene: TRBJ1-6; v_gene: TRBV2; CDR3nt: TGTGCCAGCAGTGCATGGGGGAATTCACCCCTCCACTTT; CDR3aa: CASSAWGNSPLHF
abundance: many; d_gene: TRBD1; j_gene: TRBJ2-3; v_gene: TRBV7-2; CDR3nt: TGTGCCAGCAGCGAAGGACAGGGTCCAGATACGCAGTATTTT; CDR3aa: CASSEGQGPDTQYF
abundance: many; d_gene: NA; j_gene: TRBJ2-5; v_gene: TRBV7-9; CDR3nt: TGTGCCAGCAGCTCACAGGGAATCCAAGAGACCCAGTACTTC; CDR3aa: CASSSQGIQETQYF
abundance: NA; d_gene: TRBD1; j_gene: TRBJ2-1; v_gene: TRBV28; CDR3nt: TGTGCCAGCAGTTTGCTGACAGGGGCCCTCTATCCTGAGTTCTTC; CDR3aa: CASSLLTGALYPEFF
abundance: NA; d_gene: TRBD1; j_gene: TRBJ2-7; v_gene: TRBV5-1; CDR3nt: TGCGCCAGCAGCTTTGGGGACAGGGTGTTGGAGCAGTACTTC; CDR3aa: CASSFGDRVLEQYF